The 14 T cell receptor beta chains listed next were all sequenced from one sample in a study of T cells expressing NK-cell markers. TCRdb reworked the 5' RACE reads into one entry per CDR3 protein, no DNA. The data include 140,000 or so distinct CDR3 sequences; the top ten clones carry roughly 12%. Sequenced: blood T cells: a sorted CD56 or NKG2C T cell subset, CD4+ or CD8+ T cells, or bulk PBMC T cells (not recorded which). The receptors here all came from a young man in good health.

The rearrangement links TRBV30 to TRBJ1-1; no DNA is available, so the TRBD1 call from TCRdb remains unchecked. CDR1 is GTSNPN, CDR2 SVGIG, per germline (reference sequence). The length of the CDR3 is 15 residues. The CDR3 here is CAWSVTQGMNTEAFF.

The chain combines TRBV12-5 with TRBJ2-1; TCRdb gives TRBD2 as the D gene, but with no DNA this cannot be confirmed. This CDR3 spans 16 amino acids. Germline V lookup: CDR1 LGHNT, CDR2 FRNRAP. The CDR3 region is CASGFIAGGSYNEQFF.

This chain joins TRBV4-2 and TRBJ1-5. The length of the CDR3 is 13 residues. From germline, CDR1 is LGHNA and CDR2 YNFKEQ. Here the CDR3 reads CASNDGSNQPQHF.

The chain employs TRBV2 and TRBJ2-7; TCRdb gives TRBD1 as the D gene, but with no DNA this cannot be confirmed. The CDR3 totals 15 residues. CDR1 and CDR2 from the germline V gene are SNHLY and FYNNEI. The CDR3 sequence is CATDLRDRSSYEQYF.

The chain combines TRBV27 with TRBJ2-1; TCRdb's assignment of TRBD2 cannot be checked, as there is no DNA. This CDR3 has 16 residues. Germline values: CDR1 MNHEY, CDR2 SMNVEV (reference sequence). CDR3 region: CARPPVAGTSGRAQFF.

V usage is TRBV5-1 and J usage is TRBJ2-1; TCRdb gives TRBD1 as the D gene, but with no DNA this cannot be confirmed. Germline CDR1 reads SGHRS; CDR2 reads YFSETQ. CDR3 length: 15 amino acids. The CDR3 is CASSRIGGYGDEQFF.

The chain is built from TRBV27 and TRBJ2-1. The CDR3 totals 14 residues. The germline CDR1 and CDR2 sequences are MNHEY and SMNVEV (reference sequence). The CDR3 protein is CASSTGTLYNEQFF.

This chain connects TRBV24-1 to TRBJ2-7. CDR3 length: 14 amino acids. Per the germline V gene, CDR1 is KGHDR and CDR2 is SFDVKD. This CDR3 reads CATSGPGRSHEQYF.

The rearrangement uses TRBV2 and TRBJ2-3; no DNA is available, so the TRBD2 call from TCRdb remains unchecked. The CDR3 is made up of 19 amino acids. Germline V lookup: CDR1 SNHLY, CDR2 FYNNEI. The CDR3 is CASSDHTGTSGSITDTQYF.

This CDR3 reads CATSREPTGNSPLHF. The chain combines TRBV15 with TRBJ1-6; absent DNA, TCRdb's TRBD1 call cannot be checked. CDR1 and CDR2 from the germline V gene are LNHNV and YYDKDF (reference sequence). This CDR3 spans 15 amino acids. Looking up the rest from reference TRBV15 and TRBJ1-6 gives the full variable domain: DAMVIQNPRYQVTQFGKPVTLSCSQTLNHNVMYWYQQKSSQAPKLLFHYYDKDFNNEADTPDNFQSRRPNTSFCFLDIRSPGLGDTAMYLCATSREPTGNSPLHFGNGTRLTVT.

This chain links TRBV2 with TRBJ2-7; the TCRdb D gene call, TRBD1, has no DNA to confirm it. Germline V CDR1 and CDR2: SNHLY, FYNNEI. This CDR3 contains 14 residues. This CDR3 reads CASIRGQSHYEQYF.

The chain carries TRBV5-1 and TRBJ1-2. From germline, CDR1 is SGHRS and CDR2 YFSETQ. The CDR3 runs to 13 residues. The chain's CDR3 is CASSSGEDYGYTF.

The V gene is TRBV25-1, the J gene TRBJ2-1. The CDR3 is made up of 11 amino acids. The germline V gene has CDR1 MGHDK and CDR2 SYGVNS. The CDR3 protein is CASSESHEQFF.

The chain's CDR3 is CASSESGANVLTF. The rearrangement joins TRBV6-6 to TRBJ2-6. The germline V gene has CDR1 MNHNY and CDR2 SVGAGI (reference sequence). The CDR3 contains 13 residues.